This TCR beta chain came from a study of blood T cell repertoires in COVID-19. Per germline, CDR1 SGDLS and CDR2 YYNGEE. This CDR3 comprises 13 residues. V was trimmed by 0 bases and J by 8 bases, leaving 11 bases between them. The assay was immunoSEQ multiplex PCR, and TCRdb's table has in-frame clones only and misses some. The data show nearly 250,000 clones, 86% seen once. The chain has TRBV9 and TRBJ1-1; D is ambiguous. The source material was peripheral blood. The source is an older woman who had recovered from COVID-19. The CDR3 sequence is CASSVVYASEAFF. For the CDR3, the DNA is TGTGCCAGCAGCGTAGTTTACGCGTCAGAAGCTTTCTTT.